This T cell receptor (beta chain) was found in a study of T cell responses to AZD1222 COVID-19 vaccine. This CDR3 spans 16 amino acids. The V and J ends lost 5 bases and 6 bases, in that order; junction bases with no gene match: 15. The germline V gene encodes CDR1 LGHDT and CDR2 YNNKEL (reference sequence). Repertoires were generated with immunoSEQ multiplex PCR, while TCRdb's copy carries only in-frame clones and drops some. The repertoire holds 110,000 to 150,000 clones, with around 92% as singletons. The receptor was derived from an adult in good health. Sequencing used peripheral blood, obtained on day 0 of AZD1222 vaccination. The chain has TRBV3-1 (or the pseudogene TRBV3-2) and TRBJ2-5, with TRBD1 matching 7 bases. CDR3 in DNA: TGTGCCAGCAGCTATATGGCCGGGACAGCCCCCCAGACCCAGTACTTC. It specifies CASSYMAGTAPQTQYF.